This TCR beta chain stems from a study of blood T cell repertoires in COVID-19. On the study more broadly: Collection of acute and convalescent COVID-19 samples took place in the United States, Italy and Spain. Sample material is recorded as cDNA or gDNA derived from T cells, B-cell-depleted T cells, or PBMCs.

Sequencing was performed with immunoSEQ multiplex PCR; in TCRdb, only in-frame clones are kept and a portion is missing. The table includes roughly 300,000 clones, about nine tenths detected once. This clone has just a few counts. Participants reported their clinical history, and cohort assignment relied on those reports. This CDR3 has 15 residues. V lost 3 bases and J 6 bases, leaving 19 bases between the germline ends. Germline lookup yields CDR1 SGHDT and CDR2 YYEEEE. The J gene is TRBJ2-7, the V gene TRBV5-6; D is possibly TRBD2 (6 bases). Sequences were obtained from PBMCs or T cells enriched from blood (not recorded which). This clonotype was obtained from a woman aged 18-35 years who had recovered from COVID-19. In DNA form, the CDR3 reads TGTGCCAGCAGCTGGCGGGGACTTGACAGCCGCGAGCAGTACTTC. Translating it yields CASSWRGLDSREQYF.